This T cell receptor (beta chain) was profiled in a study of cytomegalovirus exposure and HLA in healthy donors. The donors were in the approximately 120-subject validation cohort, distinct from the approximately 730-subject first cohort. As concerns this clone: The antigen is unknown.

Germline CDR1 is SGHRS and CDR2 is YFSETQ. V trimming: 0 bases; J trimming: 6 bases; junction bases outside the gene matches: 2. The CDR3 has 14 amino acids. Regarding the study as a whole: In a later analysis, first-cohort TCR clusters were found to tend to co-occur in the approximately 110 validation repertoires.

The data were produced by immunoSEQ multiplex PCR, yet TCRdb's version contains in-frame clones alone and is incomplete. The sample has roughly 130,000 clones, approximately 90% seen once. The chain links TRBV5-1 to TRBJ1-4; TRBD1 matches at 7 bases. The source of this sequence is a woman in her thirties in good health and CMV-seropositive. Sequencing was performed on PBMCs. The CDR3 sequence: CASSLGTGYEKLFF. Here the CDR3 DNA reads TGCGCCAGCAGCTTGGGGACAGGTTATGAAAAACTGTTTTTT.